These 13 T cell receptor beta chains share one sample of origin, sequenced in a study of T cell repertoires in cytomegalovirus infection (dated by TCRdb to about 2019). The antigens for these receptors are not known. TCRdb names Illumina HiSeq 1500 as the instrument used. Using fastp trimming at Q25 and MiXCR clonotype assembly, TCRdb reanalyzed the public sequencing data and kept in-frame beta chains. Every distinct CDR3 protein forms one entry, paired with its most common genes and DNA. This sample gives approximately 470,000 distinct CDR3 sequences in total; approximately 42% of them show up just once. The ten top clones hold just under 45% of the sample. The treatment or condition label of this sample denotes: in vitro stimulation with specific CMV peptide epitopes to enrich CMV-specific T cells. Here the sequenced sample was cultured PBMCs, taken from culture after CMV antigen stimulation. The receptor set was obtained from a human donor in good health (CMV status not recorded). Some clones in this sample may be carry-over from other donors' samples.

This clonotype has a count of ten or more. The chain employs TRBV7-2 and TRBJ1-2, with D perhaps TRBD1 (5 bases). The CDR3 sequence is 15 residues long. Germline V CDR1 and CDR2: SGHTA, FQGNSA. Trimming removed 5 bases at V and 4 bases at J, with 17 bases between. DNA of the CDR3: TGTGCCAGCAGCCTACGGGGGGAAGGAGCCTATGGCTACACCTTC. It encodes CASSLRGEGAYGYTF. Full variable domain (remainder filled in from reference TRBV7-2 and TRBJ1-2): GAGVSQSPSNKVTEKGKDVELRCDPISGHTALYWYRQSLGQGLEFLIYFQGNSAPDKSGLPSDRFSAERTGGSVSTLTIQRTQQEDSAVYLCASSLRGEGAYGYTFGSGTRLTVV.

This clonotype showed up just a few times. The chain couples TRBV27 to TRBJ1-1, with unresolved D. The CDR3 has 14 residues. Per germline, CDR1 MNHEY and CDR2 SMNVEV (reference sequence). Trimming took 5 bases from V and 4 from J, leaving 14 bases between them. As DNA, the CDR3 is TGTGCCAGCAGTGATTTAAATATGGCCACTGAAGCTTTCTTT. This encodes CASSDLNMATEAFF.

This clonotype was observed a few times. The chain couples TRBV27 to TRBJ1-2; maybe TRBD1 (5 bases). V dropped 4 bases and J dropped 5 bases, with 17 bases sitting between them. Germline V CDR1 and CDR2: MNHEY, SMNVEV (reference sequence). The CDR3 covers 15 residues. CDR3 sequence: CASSWGREGRYGYTF. CDR3 sequence (DNA): TGTGCCAGCAGTTGGGGCAGGGAAGGGAGATATGGCTACACCTTC.

This clonotype was observed a few times. This chain links TRBV7-2 with TRBJ2-5; 10 bases align to TRBD1. Looked up from germline, CDR1 is SGHTA and CDR2 is FQGNSA. The trim removed 6 bases at V and 2 bases at J, leaving 15 bases unmatched. The CDR3 consists of 18 residues. CDR3: CASRNDRGPVGLQETQYF. The DNA for the CDR3 is TGTGCCAGCAGGAACGACAGGGGGCCGGTCGGGCTACAAGAGACCCAGTACTTC.

The rearrangement joins TRBV19 to TRBJ2-1; no clear D gene. The length of the CDR3 is 15 residues. The V end was cut by 3 bases, the J end by 8 bases, with 17 bases between. Germline V CDR1 and CDR2: LNHDA, SQIVND (reference sequence). The CDR3 DNA sequence: TGTGCCAGTAGTATTGCGTCAGAGATTTTGTATGAGCAGTTCTTC. Translation gives CASSIASEILYEQFF.

The chain uses TRBV3-1 and TRBJ2-1; D assignment may be TRBD1 or TRBD2 (6 bases each). V was trimmed by 1 base and J by 7 bases, leaving 8 bases between them. This CDR3 contains 13 residues. Looked up from germline, CDR1 is LGHDT and CDR2 is YNNKEL (reference sequence). The CDR3 region has the DNA TGTGCCAGCAGCCAAGGGGGGGCAAATGAGCAGTTCTTC. It is translated as CASSQGGANEQFF.

J is TRBJ2-5 and V is TRBV7-2; D not certain. Germline loops: CDR1 SGHTA, CDR2 FQGNSA. V was cut by 5 bases and J by 4 bases, with 14 bases left in between. The CDR3 is 14 amino acids. The CDR3 protein is CASSLNPAPETQYF. CDR3 DNA sequence: TGTGCCAGCAGCCTGAACCCAGCCCCAGAGACCCAGTACTTC.

This clonotype was observed once. This sequence joins TRBV11-2 and TRBJ1-5; possibly TRBD1 for D (6 bases). The CDR3 is 15 amino acids. Per the germline V gene, CDR1 is SGHAT and CDR2 is FQNNGV. V shed 2 bases and J shed 6 bases, with 14 bases lying between them. CDR3 amino acids: CASSLSTGTSQPQHF. The CDR3 DNA is TGTGCCAGCAGCTTAAGCACAGGGACATCTCAGCCCCAGCATTTT.

The J gene is TRBJ2-1, the V gene TRBV11-2; tentatively, D is TRBD1 (5 bases). The CDR3 has 14 residues. Germline CDR1 reads SGHAT; CDR2 reads FQNNGV. V was pared by 5 bases and J by 5 bases, with 13 bases between. The CDR3 sequence: CASSKGAVDNEQFF. The CDR3 DNA follows: TGTGCCAGCAGCAAAGGGGCGGTGGACAATGAGCAGTTCTTC.

The chain employs TRBV28 and TRBJ1-1; D is unclear. Germline CDR1 is MDHEN and CDR2 is SYDVKM. There are 15 residues in the CDR3. The V gene lost 1 base and the J gene lost 1 base, with 10 bases spanning the gap. CDR3 protein: CASSLYGRANTEAFF. CDR3 DNA: TGTGCCAGCAGTTTATATGGACGGGCGAACACTGAAGCTTTCTTT.

This clonotype came up a few times. The genes are TRBV7-8 and TRBJ1-3, with D uncertain. Trimming cost V 1 base and J 0 bases, with 13 bases left between them. This CDR3 region has 17 residues. Per germline, CDR1 SGHVS and CDR2 FQNEAQ. CDR3 sequence reads: CASSLVGGPDSGNTIYF. CDR3 in DNA: TGTGCCAGCAGCTTAGTGGGAGGGCCAGACTCTGGAAACACCATATATTTT.

J is TRBJ1-1 and V is TRBV11-2; no reliable D call. CDR3 size: 13 residues. V was pared by 0 bases and J by 11 bases, with 13 bases between. Germline values: CDR1 SGHAT, CDR2 FQNNGV. This chain's CDR3 is CASSLDPQRHAFF. The CDR3 DNA sequence: TGTGCCAGCAGCTTAGATCCGCAGAGACATGCTTTCTTT.

This clonotype was counted a few times. J is TRBJ2-7 and V is TRBV7-6, with D possibly being TRBD1 or TRBD2 (5 bases each). CDR3 length: 16 residues. Germline assignment: CDR1 SGHVS and CDR2 FNYEAQ. The ends were cut back, 1 base at V and 5 bases at J, with 18 bases in the middle. The CDR3 region has the DNA TGTGCCAGCAGCTTAGATCCGGGACGGTTCGGTGACGAGCAGTACTTC. Protein sequence: CASSLDPGRFGDEQYF.